This T cell receptor beta chain was recovered during a study of hypomethylating agent response in myelodysplastic syndrome. Study-wide context: TET2 mutation, the most common, occurred in about 45% of the 11 patients.

The protocol was immunoSEQ multiplex PCR, while the TCRdb copy is restricted to in-frame clones and leaves out a portion. The data hold under 5,500 clones, with roughly four fifths observed a single time. This clone came up a few times. The antigen is undetermined. Germline V gene lookup returns CDR1 SGHDT and CDR2 YYEEEE. The CDR3 extends over 13 amino acids. With 1 base removed from V and 6 bases from J, the gap between germline ends came to 11 bases. The analysis used unsorted bulk bone marrow, not T-cell subsets. Study-level points and caveats: Novel MDS antigen recognition by shared GLIPH2 clusters is possible but unvalidated. After hypomethylating agent treatment, diversity and clonality showed no significant change, overall or by response.

The source material was bone marrow, sampled before or after starting hypomethylating agent treatment for myelodysplastic syndrome (not recorded which). The V and J genes are TRBV5-6 and TRBJ2-7; no reliable D call. The clonotype originates from a human donor with myelodysplastic syndrome. The CDR3 region is CASSLTAASEQYF. As DNA, the CDR3 is TGTGCCAGCAGCTTGACAGCCGCCAGCGAGCAGTACTTC.